The 20 T cell receptor beta chains below were found in one sample sequenced in a study of T cell responses to AZD1222 COVID-19 vaccine. Generated by immunoSEQ multiplex PCR, the TCRdb table keeps only in-frame clones and is missing some. The sample yields about 120,000 clones, around 90% seen once. Sequenced material: peripheral blood, taken 28 days after the second dose of the MenACWY control vaccine. These receptors all stem from an adult who received the MenACWY meningococcal vaccine as a control.

This clone was recorded a few times. The CDR3, as DNA: TGTGCCAGCTCCCCCCATAGGGAGACCTACGAGCAGTACTTC. It translates to CASSPHRETYEQYF. V gene TRBV6-5 combines with J gene TRBJ2-7; D may be TRBD2 (5 bases). CDR3 size: 14 residues. Trimming shortened V by 8 bases and J by 2 bases, and 16 bases separated the two germline ends. Germline assignment: CDR1 MNHEY and CDR2 SVGAGI.

The chain is built from TRBV7-2 and TRBJ2-3, with TRBD2 matching over 10 bases. Trimming removed 0 bases from V and 8 bases from J; junction bases left unmatched: 8. There are 16 residues in the CDR3. The V gene's germline CDR1 is SGHTA and CDR2 FQGNSA. CDR3 residues: CASSLAHGTSVPTQYF. CDR3 coding DNA: TGTGCCAGCAGCTTAGCACACGGGACTAGCGTACCTACGCAGTATTTT. The full variable domain, completed using reference TRBV7-2 and TRBJ2-3, is GAGVSQSPSNKVTEKGKDVELRCDPISGHTALYWYRQSLGQGLEFLIYFQGNSAPDKSGLPSDRFSAERTGGSVSTLTIQRTQQEDSAVYLCASSLAHGTSVPTQYFGPGTRLTVL.

V usage is TRBV30 and J usage is TRBJ1-6, with 7 bases aligning to TRBD1. The junction had 3 bases not matched to a gene; V was cut back by 0 bases and J by 7 bases. CDR3 length equals 14 residues. Per the germline V gene, CDR1 is GTSNPN and CDR2 is SVGIG (reference sequence). The CDR3 region is CAWSVAGGNSPLHF. In DNA form, the CDR3 reads TGTGCCTGGAGTGTAGCAGGGGGGAATTCACCCCTCCACTTT.

The sample holds a few counts of this clone. The chain recombines TRBV6-5 with TRBJ2-2, with D possibly TRBD1 on 5 matching bases. Per germline, CDR1 MNHEY and CDR2 SVGAGI. The CDR3 sequence is 13 residues long. Trimming pared 11 bases from V and 6 bases from J, leaving 16 bases between. This chain's CDR3 is CALREGAAGELFF. DNA for the CDR3: TGTGCCCTGCGAGAAGGGGCAGCCGGGGAGCTGTTTTTT.

This chain links TRBV28 with TRBJ2-1, with 12 bases aligning to TRBD2. This CDR3 is 16 amino acids long. The junction had 10 bases not matched to a gene; V was cut back by 5 bases and J by 8 bases. CDR1 MDHEN and CDR2 SYDVKM come from the germline V gene. The CDR3 loop is CASSVPGTSGSHEQFF. In DNA form, the CDR3 reads TGTGCCAGCAGTGTCCCCGGGACTAGCGGGTCTCATGAGCAGTTCTTC.

The chain uses TRBV18 and TRBJ2-1, with 9 bases aligning to TRBD2. Per germline, CDR1 KGHSH and CDR2 LQKENI. V lost 0 bases to trimming and J lost 3 bases; unmatched junction nucleotides: 6. The CDR3 runs to 17 residues. CDR3 DNA: TGTGCCAGCTCACCACCCTCTAGCGGGATAATCTACAATGAGCAGTTCTTC. Translation gives CASSPPSSGIIYNEQFF.

The V and J genes are TRBV7-8 and TRBJ1-1, with 7 bases that match TRBD1. The CDR3 runs 15 residues. Per germline, CDR1 SGHVS and CDR2 FQNEAQ. J lost 1 base, V lost 5 bases, and 7 bases had no gene match. CDR3 protein: CASSPRTGPNTEAFF. DNA for the CDR3: TGTGCCAGCAGCCCCCGGACAGGCCCGAACACTGAAGCTTTCTTT.

Only one count was recorded for this clone. The rearrangement links TRBV28 to TRBJ2-7; 7 bases map to TRBD2. There are 13 residues in the CDR3. The junction had 1 base not matched to a gene; V was cut back by 5 bases and J by 0 bases. Germline loops: CDR1 MDHEN, CDR2 SYDVKM. This chain's CDR3 is CASSTSASYEQYF. The CDR3 nucleotides read TGTGCCAGCAGTACTAGCGCCTCCTACGAGCAGTACTTC.

This clone was counted a single time. The chain recombines TRBV7-2 with TRBJ1-4; no clear D. V was pared by 0 bases and J by 10 bases, with 18 bases between. The CDR3 has 16 amino acids. CDR1 and CDR2 (germline): SGHTA, FQGNSA. The CDR3 bases are TGTGCCAGCAGCTTAGCGCTAGGAGGGCTCACTGGAAAACTGTTTTTT. It codes for CASSLALGGLTGKLFF.

CDR3 protein: CASSFGRTGVEKLFF. The DNA of the CDR3 is TGTGCCAGCAGCTTTGGGCGGACAGGGGTCGAAAAACTGTTTTTT. The rearrangement joins TRBV7-9 to TRBJ1-4; 9 bases align to TRBD1. The CDR3 covers 15 residues. Unmatched junction bases numbered 7, after V lost 3 bases and J lost 8 bases. Germline V gene lookup returns CDR1 SEHNR and CDR2 FQNEAQ (reference sequence).

The V gene is TRBV9, the J gene TRBJ2-5, with a possible D match to TRBD2 (5 bases). This CDR3 has 17 residues. The V gene's germline CDR1 is SGDLS and CDR2 YYNGEE. V was clipped by 0 bases and J by 2 bases, with 17 bases between them. In DNA form, the CDR3 reads TGTGCCAGCAGCGTAGGACTACATCCCAAAGGTCAAGAGACCCAGTACTTC. It specifies CASSVGLHPKGQETQYF. The complete variable domain, with remaining parts taken from reference TRBV9 and TRBJ2-5, reads DSGVTQTPKHLITATGQRVTLRCSPRSGDLSVYWYQQSLDQGLQFLIQYYNGEERAKGNILERFSAQQFPDLHSELNLSSLELGDSALYFCASSVGLHPKGQETQYFGPGTRLLVL.

J is TRBJ1-4 and V is TRBV13; perhaps TRBD1 as D (6 bases). Trimming took 5 bases from V and 7 from J, leaving 17 bases between them. CDR3 length equals 15 residues. Germline V gene data show CDR1 as PRHDT and CDR2 as FYEKMQ (reference sequence). The CDR3 nucleotides read TGTGCCAGCAGCGCCCCTTACACAGGGATTGAAAAACTGTTTTTT. Its translation: CASSAPYTGIEKLFF.

This sequence joins TRBV5-1 and TRBJ2-1; 7 bases agree with TRBD2. The CDR3 is made up of 15 amino acids. Losses at the gene ends were 0 bases for V and 5 bases for J; bases not matched to a gene: 5. Germline CDR1 is SGHRS and CDR2 is YFSETQ. The CDR3, as DNA: TGCGCCAGCAGCTTGGACGGACTAGACAACAATGAGCAGTTCTTC. This codes for CASSLDGLDNNEQFF.

This chain links TRBV15 with TRBJ2-2; tentatively, D is TRBD1 or TRBD2 (6 bases each). The germline V gene encodes CDR1 LNHNV and CDR2 YYDKDF (reference sequence). V was clipped by 9 bases and J by 2 bases, with 16 bases between them. CDR3 length equals 15 residues. The CDR3 region has the DNA TGTGCCACGGCACCCCGGGGGCTTAACACCGGGGAGCTGTTTTTT. This sequence encodes CATAPRGLNTGELFF.

This chain links TRBV11-2 with TRBJ2-2, with 10 bases fitting TRBD1. Unmatched junction bases numbered 8, after V lost 5 bases and J lost 5 bases. The CDR3 has 16 amino acids. CDR1 and CDR2 (germline): SGHAT, FQNNGV. The CDR3 coding sequence is TGTGCCAGCAGCGAACCGGGACAGGGGAAAACCGGGGAGCTGTTTTTT. Protein product: CASSEPGQGKTGELFF.

CDR3 nucleotide sequence: TGTGCCAGCAGCCAAGCTAAAGTTTTAGCGGAGTTCACAGATACGCAGTATTTT. Translated, it gives CASSQAKVLAEFTDTQYF. The rearrangement uses TRBV4-2 and TRBJ2-3; a weak D match, TRBD2 (6 bases). The CDR3 runs 18 residues. From germline, CDR1 is LGHNA and CDR2 YNFKEQ. V was trimmed by 1 base and J by 2 bases, leaving 19 bases between them.

The V call is TRBV7-2, the J call TRBJ2-2; no clear D. The V and J ends lost 3 bases and 6 bases respectively, with 17 bases between them. CDR1 is SGHTA and CDR2 is FQGNSA in the germline V gene. CDR3 size: 16 residues. CDR3 in amino acids: CASSFSPGQRAGELFF. Written as DNA, the CDR3 is TGTGCCAGCAGCTTCAGTCCAGGCCAGCGTGCCGGGGAGCTGTTTTTT.

The chain recombines TRBV28 with TRBJ1-3; 7 bases are shared with TRBD1. J gave up 0 bases and V 2 bases, and 4 bases lay outside the gene matches. The germline gives CDR1 MDHEN, CDR2 SYDVKM. The CDR3 covers 16 residues. The CDR3 is CASSLANRGSGNTIYF. CDR3 sequence (DNA): TGTGCCAGCAGTTTAGCTAACAGGGGCTCTGGAAACACCATATATTTT.

The chain employs TRBV29-1 and TRBJ1-2; a weak D match, TRBD1 (6 bases). Trimming removed 6 bases at V and 1 base at J, with 9 bases between. The CDR3 has 12 amino acids. Germline CDR1 and CDR2: SQVTM and ANQGSEA. In DNA form, the CDR3 reads TGCAGCGTGACGGACAGTAACTATGGCTACACCTTC. As protein: CSVTDSNYGYTF. The entire variable domain, with the rest obtained from reference TRBV29-1 and TRBJ1-2, is as follows: SAVISQKPSRDICQRGTSLTIQCQVDSQVTMMFWYRQQPGQSLTLIATANQGSEATYESGFVIDKFPISRPNLTFSTLTVSNMSPEDSSIYLCSVTDSNYGYTFGSGTRLTVV.

The V call is TRBV4-2, the J call TRBJ1-2; 10 bases align to TRBD1. This CDR3 contains 15 residues. CDR1 LGHNA and CDR2 YNFKEQ come from the germline V gene. J lost 6 bases, V lost 5 bases, and 9 bases had no gene match. Here the CDR3 reads CASSLRGQGIDGYTF. In DNA, the CDR3 is TGTGCCAGCAGCTTGAGGGGACAGGGGATCGATGGCTACACCTTC.